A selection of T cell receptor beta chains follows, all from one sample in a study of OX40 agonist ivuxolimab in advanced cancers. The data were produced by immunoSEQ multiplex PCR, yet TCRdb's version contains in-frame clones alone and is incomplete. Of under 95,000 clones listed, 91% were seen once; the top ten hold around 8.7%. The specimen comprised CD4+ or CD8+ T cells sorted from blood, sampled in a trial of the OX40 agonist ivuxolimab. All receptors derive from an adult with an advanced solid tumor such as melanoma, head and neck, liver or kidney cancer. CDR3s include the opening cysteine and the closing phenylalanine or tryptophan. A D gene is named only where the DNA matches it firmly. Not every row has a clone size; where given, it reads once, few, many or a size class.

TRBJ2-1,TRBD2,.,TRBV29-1,CSVETSSGPGNEQFF,TGCAGCGTTGAAACATCTAGCGGGCCCGGCAATGAGCAGTTCTTC
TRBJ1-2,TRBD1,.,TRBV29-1,CSVVVTGRYGYTF,TGCAGCGTAGTCGTGACAGGGAGGTATGGCTACACCTTC
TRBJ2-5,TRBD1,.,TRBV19,CASSPPDRYGETQYF,TGTGCCAGTAGTCCTCCGGACAGGTACGGGGAGACCCAGTACTTC
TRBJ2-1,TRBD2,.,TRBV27,CASSLSRGGRAGEQFF,TGTGCCAGCAGTTTATCTCGCGGCGGGAGGGCCGGAGAGCAGTTCTTC
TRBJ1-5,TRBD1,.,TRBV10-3,CASAPGTGGQPQHF,TGTGCCAGCGCCCCCGGGACAGGGGGTCAGCCCCAGCATTTT
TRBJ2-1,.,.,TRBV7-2,CASSLDIGGYNEQFF,TGTGCCAGCAGCTTAGATATAGGGGGCTACAATGAGCAGTTCTTC
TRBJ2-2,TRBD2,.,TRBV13,CASSLRGSGRWGTGELFF,TGTGCCAGCAGCCTCCGGGGTAGCGGGAGATGGGGCACCGGGGAGCTGTTTTTT
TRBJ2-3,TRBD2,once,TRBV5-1,CASSPGLAGLTDTQYF,TGCGCCAGCAGCCCTGGACTAGCGGGACTCACAGATACGCAGTATTTT
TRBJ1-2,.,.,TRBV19,CASSIGAYYGYTF,TGTGCCAGTAGTATCGGGGCGTACTATGGCTACACCTTC
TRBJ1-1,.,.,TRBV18,CASSRGQSPNTEAFF,TGTGCCAGCTCACGCGGACAGAGTCCGAACACTGAAGCTTTCTTT
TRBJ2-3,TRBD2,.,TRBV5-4,CASSFRAGGTDTQYF,TGTGCCAGCAGCTTTCGGGCGGGAGGGACAGATACGCAGTATTTT
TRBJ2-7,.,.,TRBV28,CASSFGNEQYF,TGTGCCAGCAGTTTTGGGAACGAGCAGTACTTC
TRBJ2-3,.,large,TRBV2,CASKEDLSTDTQYF,TGTGCCAGCAAGGAGGACCTAAGCACAGATACGCAGTATTTT
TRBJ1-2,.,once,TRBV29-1,CSVEDLRLGRNYGYTF,TGCAGCGTTGAAGATCTTCGCTTGGGCAGGAACTATGGCTACACCTTC
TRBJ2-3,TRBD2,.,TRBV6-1,CASSQLAGSTDTQYF,TGTGCCAGCAGCCAACTAGCGGGGAGCACAGATACGCAGTATTTT
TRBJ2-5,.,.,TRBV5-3,CARIESGGGSSETQYF,TGTGCCAGAATCGAGTCCGGCGGAGGGAGTTCAGAGACCCAGTACTTC
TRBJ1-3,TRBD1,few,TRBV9,CASSPRTGSGNTIYF,TGTGCCAGCAGCCCACGGACAGGATCTGGAAACACCATATATTTT
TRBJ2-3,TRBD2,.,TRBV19,CASSRTGGRGTDTQYF,TGTGCCAGTAGTAGAACGGGAGGGAGGGGAACAGATACGCAGTATTTT
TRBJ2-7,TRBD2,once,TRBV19,CASSIQTSGTYEQYF,TGTGCCAGTAGTATCCAGACTAGCGGTACCTACGAGCAGTACTTC
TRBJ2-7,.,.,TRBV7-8,CASSLELANTYEQYF,TGTGCCAGCAGCTTAGAGCTAGCGAACACCTACGAGCAGTACTTC
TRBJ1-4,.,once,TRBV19,CASRGTGANEKLFF,TGTGCCAGTAGAGGTACGGGGGCGAATGAAAAACTGTTTTTT
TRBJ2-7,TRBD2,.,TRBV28,CASSLAGGPGEQYF,TGTGCCAGCAGTTTGGCGGGAGGGCCGGGGGAGCAGTACTTC
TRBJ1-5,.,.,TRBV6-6,CASSYKYTGSGQPQHF,TGTGCCAGCAGTTACAAATATACAGGGTCTGGTCAGCCCCAGCATTTT
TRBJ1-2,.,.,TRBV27,CASTIPGSNYGYTF,TGTGCCAGCACAATCCCAGGGTCAAACTATGGCTACACCTTC
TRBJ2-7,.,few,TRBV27,CASSPRGEGYEQYF,TGTGCCAGCAGTCCGCGGGGTGAAGGGTACGAGCAGTACTTC
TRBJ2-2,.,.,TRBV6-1,CASSESAEGTGELFF,TGTGCCAGCAGTGAAAGCGCGGAGGGTACCGGGGAGCTGTTTTTT
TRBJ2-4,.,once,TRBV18,CASSPQTTAKNIQYF,TGTGCCAGCTCACCACAAACGACAGCCAAAAACATTCAGTACTTC
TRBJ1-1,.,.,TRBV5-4,CASSLSVGAAAFF,TGTGCCAGCAGCTTAAGCGTAGGAGCGGCGGCTTTCTTT
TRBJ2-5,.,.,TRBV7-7,CASSLASGRGETQYF,TGTGCTAGCAGCTTAGCCTCGGGACGCGGGGAGACCCAGTACTTC
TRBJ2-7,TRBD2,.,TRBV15,CATSGSGSSYEQYF,TGTGCCACCAGCGGTAGCGGGAGCTCCTACGAGCAGTACTTC
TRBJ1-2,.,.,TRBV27,CASSPDTFYGYTF,TGTGCCAGCAGCCCGGACACCTTCTATGGCTACACCTTC
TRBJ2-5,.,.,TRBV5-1,CASSLVQAGETQYF,TGCGCCAGCAGCTTGGTACAAGCAGGGGAGACCCAGTACTTC
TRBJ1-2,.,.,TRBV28,CASSFSTGADYGYTF,TGTGCCAGCAGTTTTAGTACAGGCGCAGACTATGGCTACACCTTC
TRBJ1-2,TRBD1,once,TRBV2,CASRAGTGFDGYTF,TGTGCCAGCAGAGCCGGGACAGGGTTTGACGGCTACACCTTC
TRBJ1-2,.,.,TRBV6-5,CASSLGRGEGYTF,TGTGCCAGCAGCCTCGGTAGGGGTGAGGGCTACACCTTC
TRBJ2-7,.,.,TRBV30,CAWSVGGSYEQYF,TGTGCCTGGAGTGTAGGGGGTTCCTACGAGCAGTACTTC
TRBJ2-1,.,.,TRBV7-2,CASSLVVVETSVYNEQFF,TGTGCCAGCAGCTTAGTGGTAGTGGAGACTTCAGTCTACAATGAGCAGTTCTTC
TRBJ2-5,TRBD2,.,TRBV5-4,CASSLAGGSGTQYF,TGTGCCAGCAGCTTAGCGGGAGGGTCGGGGACCCAGTACTTC
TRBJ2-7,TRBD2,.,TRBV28,CASSFSGTSGYEQYF,TGTGCCAGCAGTTTTTCCGGGACTAGCGGCTACGAGCAGTACTTC
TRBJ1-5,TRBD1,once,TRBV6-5,CASRNRGNQPQHF,TGTGCCAGCAGGAACAGGGGGAATCAGCCCCAGCATTTT
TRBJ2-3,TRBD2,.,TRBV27,CASSLVDAGGVRGNTQYF,TGTGCCAGCAGTTTAGTTGATGCGGGAGGGGTACGAGGGAACACGCAGTATTTT
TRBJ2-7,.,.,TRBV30,CAWSLGTEQYF,TGTGCCTGGAGTTTGGGGACCGAGCAGTACTTC
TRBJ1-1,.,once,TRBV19,CASRPERNTEAFF,TGTGCCAGTAGACCTGAGAGGAACACTGAAGCTTTCTTT
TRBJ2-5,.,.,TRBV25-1,CASSGFVGRETQYF,TGTGCCAGCAGTGGATTTGTAGGCCGAGAGACCCAGTACTTC
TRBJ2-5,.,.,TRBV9,CASSVDLETQYF,TGTGCCAGCAGCGTAGATTTGGAGACCCAGTACTTC